The 28 T cell receptor beta chains presented below share a single source sample, sequenced in a study of cytomegalovirus exposure and HLA in healthy donors. Vbeta (60) and Jbeta (13) primers were used in the PCR. Sequencing was performed with immunoSEQ multiplex PCR; in TCRdb, only in-frame clones are kept and a portion is missing. The repertoire holds 150,000 or so clones, with around 82% as singletons. Sequencing was carried out using PBMCs. These receptor sequences come from a woman aged 50 to 60 in good health and CMV-seropositive.

This clone occurred once. V usage is TRBV12-5 and J usage is TRBJ1-1, with TRBD1 identical over 9 bases. CDR3 length: 16 amino acids. CDR1 and CDR2 (germline): LGHNT, FRNRAP. V lost 5 bases to trimming and J lost 4 bases; unmatched junction nucleotides: 11. CDR3 bases: TGTGCTAGTGGTACCCCGGGACAGGGTATTTTCACTGAAGCTTTCTTT. This encodes CASGTPGQGIFTEAFF.

V is TRBV6-1 and J is TRBJ1-5, with a possible D match to TRBD1 (5 bases). This CDR3 is built from 13 residues. The V end lost 4 bases, the J end lost 6 bases, and 10 bases lay between the germline ends. Germline CDR1 is MNHNS and CDR2 is SASEGT. In DNA form, the CDR3 reads TGTGCCAGCAGTGGGGAGGGACGTCAGCCCCAGCATTTT. Translated, it gives CASSGEGRQPQHF.

This sequence joins TRBV6-6 and TRBJ1-1; TRBD1 matches 12 bases. This CDR3 spans 15 amino acids. The V segment lost 7 bases and the J segment 11 bases; nucleotides outside the gene matches: 14. CDR1 and CDR2 (germline): MNHNY, SVGAGI (reference sequence). The CDR3 nucleotides read TGTGCCAGCACTGGGACAGGGGGCGCGGGTTCTTTGGCTTTCTTT. Translated: CASTGTGGAGSLAFF.

This clone was observed at least ten times. This chain uses TRBV19 with TRBJ1-1, with D perhaps matching TRBD1 (6 bases). The ends were cut back, 3 bases at V and 3 bases at J, with 17 bases in the middle. The CDR3 extends over 16 amino acids. Germline V gives CDR1 LNHDA, CDR2 SQIVND (reference sequence). CDR3 coding DNA: TGTGCCAGTAGTATTACAGGGAGCCTTGCCTACACTGAAGCTTTCTTT. It codes for CASSITGSLAYTEAFF.

In this sample, this clone turned up a few times. The chain couples TRBV13 to TRBJ2-5; tentatively, D is TRBD2 (7 bases). Germline CDR1 PRHDT, CDR2 FYEKMQ (reference sequence). The CDR3 consists of 15 residues. Between the trimmed V and J ends, which lost 2 bases and 5 bases, there was a span of 15 bases. Written as DNA, the CDR3 is TGTGCCAGCAGCTTACGACGGGGGGCCAGGGAGACCCAGTACTTC. Translated: CASSLRRGARETQYF.

The chain joins TRBV5-1 to TRBJ2-7; 7 nucleotides agree with TRBD1. The CDR3 has 16 residues. Germline values: CDR1 SGHRS, CDR2 YFSETQ. Germline trimming cut 4 bases from V and 3 bases from J; bases unmatched to any gene: 13. CDR3 nucleotides: TGCGCCAGCAGCGAATCTCGGACAGGCTCAAACTACGAGCAGTACTTC. Translated, it gives CASSESRTGSNYEQYF.

This clone was seen only a few times. This chain links TRBV7-8 with TRBJ1-2; D is unclear. V shed 8 bases and J shed 2 bases, with 15 bases lying between them. The CDR3 spans 14 residues. In germline, CDR1 is SGHVS, CDR2 FQNEAQ. Here the CDR3 DNA reads TGTGCCAGCGGTCCAGAGGGCAGGAACTATGGCTACACCTTC. Its translation: CASGPEGRNYGYTF. Drawing the rest from reference TRBV7-8 and TRBJ1-2, the complete variable domain is GAGVSQSPRYKVAKRGQDVALRCDPISGHVSLFWYQQALGQGPEFLTYFQNEAQLDKSGLPSDRFFAERPEGSVSTLKIQRTQQEDSAVYLCASGPEGRNYGYTFGSGTRLTVV.

This clone was detected once. This chain uses TRBV5-1 with TRBJ2-3, with TRBD2 matching over 10 bases. J gave up 1 base and V 3 bases, and 8 bases lay outside the gene matches. CDR3 length: 17 residues. Germline CDR1 SGHRS, CDR2 YFSETQ. The CDR3 here is CASSWGSSGGGTDTQYF. CDR3 DNA: TGCGCCAGCAGCTGGGGGTCTAGCGGGGGCGGCACAGATACGCAGTATTTT.

V and J are TRBV30 and TRBJ1-2, with TRBD1 matching 8 bases. The germline gives CDR1 GTSNPN, CDR2 SVGIG (reference sequence). V trimming: 5 bases; J trimming: 2 bases; junction bases outside the gene matches: 1. This CDR3 is built from 12 residues. CDR3 loop: CAWGQGNYGYTF. The CDR3 DNA reads TGTGCCTGGGGACAGGGAAACTATGGCTACACCTTC.

The chain couples TRBV10-3 to TRBJ1-3; D is undetermined. Germline V lookup: CDR1 ENHRY, CDR2 SYGVKD. V was pared by 4 bases and J by 2 bases, with 12 bases between. The CDR3 covers 15 residues. Here the CDR3 DNA reads TGTGCCATCAGTGGCGAGCTACGAACTGGAAACACCATATATTTT. It specifies CAISGELRTGNTIYF.

As to this clone: At one of its ends the junction is not consistent with the germline gene, which may arise from a read error. V usage is TRBV15 and J usage is TRBJ1-5; tentative D call: TRBD1 (6 bases). CDR3 size: 14 residues. Germline V gene lookup returns CDR1 LNHNV and CDR2 YYDKDF (reference sequence). CDR3 sequence reads: CATSTRQANRPQHF. The DNA for the CDR3 is TGTGCCACCAGCACCCGACAGGCCAATCGGCCCCAGCATTTT.

The J gene is TRBJ2-7, the V gene TRBV5-1, with 7 bases that match TRBD2. From germline, CDR1 is SGHRS and CDR2 YFSETQ. The J segment lost 4 bases and the V segment lost 0 bases, leaving 7 bases of the junction unmatched. CDR3 length: 15 residues. The CDR3 sequence: CASSLDASGKYEQYF. Here the CDR3 DNA reads TGCGCCAGCAGCTTGGATGCTAGCGGAAAATACGAGCAGTACTTC.

V is TRBV4-1 and J is TRBJ2-7; D is perhaps TRBD2 (6 bases). CDR3 length equals 14 residues. Trimming pared 4 bases from V and 4 bases from J, leaving 14 bases between. Germline values: CDR1 MGHRA, CDR2 YSYEKL. The CDR3 loop is CASSPASVLYEQYF. The DNA for the CDR3 is TGCGCCAGCAGCCCCGCTAGCGTACTTTACGAGCAGTACTTC.

CDR3: CASSREIRNEQFF. CDR3 coding DNA: TGCGCCAGCAGCCGGGAGATTCGCAATGAGCAGTTCTTC. The chain couples TRBV5-1 to TRBJ2-1; D might be TRBD2 (6 bases). Germline V gene data show CDR1 as SGHRS and CDR2 as YFSETQ. V was shortened by 4 bases and J by 6 bases, with 11 bases between the two germline ends. The CDR3 is made up of 13 amino acids. The full variable domain, in which reference TRBV5-1 and TRBJ2-1 provide the parts outside the CDR3, is KAGVTQTPRYLIKTRGQQVTLSCSPISGHRSVSWYQQTPGQGLQFLFEYFSETQRNKGNFPGRFSGRQFSNSRSEMNVSTLELGDSALYLCASSREIRNEQFFGPGTRLTVL.

In its sample, this clone was seen a few times. The chain joins TRBV25-1 to TRBJ1-2; D not certain. Germline V gene data show CDR1 as MGHDK and CDR2 as SYGVNS. Trimming cost V 3 bases and J 4 bases, with 6 bases left between them. The CDR3 consists of 12 residues. The CDR3 spells CASSDTGYGYTF. The CDR3 DNA sequence: TGTGCCAGCAGTGACACCGGCTATGGCTACACCTTC.

The chain carries TRBV2 and TRBJ2-7, with D possibly TRBD1 on 6 matching bases. Germline V gene sequence: CDR1 SNHLY, CDR2 FYNNEI. The CDR3 contains 15 residues. Trimming pared 6 bases from V and 0 bases from J, leaving 15 bases between. The CDR3 coding sequence is TGTGCCAGCAGGTACCTCCGGGACATCTCCTACGAGCAGTACTTC. Residues: CASRYLRDISYEQYF.

This sequence joins TRBV5-1 and TRBJ2-7; D is undetermined. Trimming shortened V by 1 base and J by 2 bases, and 4 bases separated the two germline ends. The length of the CDR3 is 12 residues. Looked up from germline, CDR1 is SGHRS and CDR2 is YFSETQ. The CDR3 DNA sequence: TGCGCCAGCAGCTTGTATCCCTACGAGCAGTACTTC. It codes for CASSLYPYEQYF.

The chain carries TRBV10-1 and TRBJ1-3; D gene ambiguous. Trimming pared 7 bases from V and 12 bases from J, leaving 16 bases between. The CDR3 covers 12 residues. Per germline, CDR1 WNHNN and CDR2 SYGVQD (reference sequence). CDR3 in amino acids: CASKRPGGYIYF. The CDR3 DNA is TGCGCCAGCAAGCGCCCGGGAGGATACATATATTTT.

The chain is built from TRBV5-8 and TRBJ1-5; the D is unclear. The length of the CDR3 is 13 residues. Germline V gene lookup returns CDR1 SGHTS and CDR2 YDEGEE. V lost 4 bases, J lost 8 bases, and 13 bases lay in between. In DNA form, the CDR3 reads TGTGCCAGCAGCCACGCAACAGTGGAGCCCCAGCATTTT. It specifies CASSHATVEPQHF.

As concerns this clone: Other DNA sequences in the same sample also yield this CDR3. The chain combines TRBV19 with TRBJ1-5; 7 nucleotides match TRBD1. The CDR3 runs to 15 residues. V was clipped by 6 bases and J by 1 base; unmatched bases: 6. The germline V gene encodes CDR1 LNHDA and CDR2 SQIVND (reference sequence). The CDR3 loop reads CASRTTGESNQPQHF. The CDR3 DNA reads TGTGCCAGTAGAACAACAGGGGAGAGCAATCAGCCCCAGCATTTT.

The chain joins TRBV6-6 to TRBJ2-7; TRBD1 matches at 8 bases. V dropped 4 bases and J dropped 4; count of bases not matched to a gene: 0. The CDR3 loop spans 12 amino acids. CDR1 and CDR2 from the germline V gene are MNHNY and SVGAGI (reference sequence). CDR3 sequence (DNA): TGTGCCAGCAGTTGGGACAGGTACGAGCAGTACTTC. This gives the protein CASSWDRYEQYF.

This chain links TRBV5-1 with TRBJ2-3, with 9 bases fitting TRBD2. The CDR3 has 16 residues. Germline assignment: CDR1 SGHRS and CDR2 YFSETQ. V dropped 3 bases and J dropped 3; count of bases not matched to a gene: 8. DNA for the CDR3: TGCGCCAGCAGCTACAGCGGGGGGCCCGTAACAGATACGCAGTATTTT. Its protein is CASSYSGGPVTDTQYF.

The J gene is TRBJ1-5, the V gene TRBV10-3; maybe TRBD1 (5 bases). This CDR3 has 13 amino acids. Trimming took 6 bases from V and 6 from J, leaving 12 bases between them. CDR1 and CDR2 (germline): ENHRY, SYGVKD. The CDR3: CAIRQGTSQPQHF. In DNA form, the CDR3 reads TGTGCCATCAGGCAGGGTACGAGTCAGCCCCAGCATTTT.

The rearrangement joins TRBV6-1 to TRBJ2-5; maybe TRBD1 (5 bases). The J call may not be correct, given that the DNA end is closer to TRBJ2-7. The CDR3 runs to 14 residues. Germline CDR1 and CDR2: MNHNS and SASEGT. This chain's CDR3 is CASSEMTVPYEQYF. In nucleotides, the CDR3 is TGTGCCAGCAGTGAAATGACAGTTCCCTACGAGCAGTACTTC.

The chain couples TRBV12-5 to TRBJ1-5; D uncertain. CDR3 length equals 12 residues. Per the germline V gene, CDR1 is LGHNT and CDR2 is FRNRAP. V was shortened by 6 bases and J by 2 bases, with 5 bases between the two germline ends. The CDR3 sequence is CASGQGNQPQHF. DNA of the CDR3: TGTGCTAGTGGGCAGGGCAATCAGCCCCAGCATTTT.

V gene TRBV5-4 combines with J gene TRBJ2-5, with 8 bases identical to TRBD1. CDR1 SGHNT and CDR2 YYREEE come from the germline V gene (reference sequence). With 10 bases clipped from V and 2 bases from J, the junction kept 10 bases outside the gene matches. The CDR3 covers 14 residues. The CDR3 sequence is CAFSRQGPQETQYF. CDR3 nucleotides: TGTGCCTTTTCCCGACAGGGGCCTCAAGAGACCCAGTACTTC.

The chain recombines TRBV2 with TRBJ2-1; D gene uncertain. V lost 4 bases and J lost 5, with 15 bases in between. Germline V gene data show CDR1 as SNHLY and CDR2 as FYNNEI. The CDR3 loop spans 15 amino acids. CDR3 loop: CASSVESATNNEQFF. CDR3 DNA sequence: TGTGCCAGCAGTGTGGAGTCGGCAACAAACAATGAGCAGTTCTTC. Full variable domain (remainder filled in from reference TRBV2 and TRBJ2-1): EPEVTQTPSHQVTQMGQEVILRCVPISNHLYFYWYRQILGQKVEFLVSFYNNEISEKSEIFDDQFSVERPDGSNFTLKIRSTKLEDSAMYFCASSVESATNNEQFFGPGTRLTVL.

The chain has TRBV5-8 and TRBJ2-2; TRBD1 agrees at 8 bases. This CDR3 spans 16 amino acids. In germline, CDR1 is SGHTS, CDR2 YDEGEE. V gave up 1 base and J gave up 9 bases; unmatched junction bases: 11. DNA for the CDR3: TGTGCCAGCAGCTTGAAGACAGGGGCAAACATCAGGGAGCTGTTTTTT. It is translated as CASSLKTGANIRELFF.